The source of this T cell receptor (beta chain) is a study of blood T cell repertoires in COVID-19. At the level of the study: There were acute and convalescent COVID-19 samples, and they came from the United States, Italy and Spain. T cells, B-cell-depleted T cells, or PBMCs provided the cDNA or gDNA that served as material.

Original data processing: Counts of nucleated cells, estimated from reference gene primer amplification, were obtained. Here immunoSEQ multiplex PCR was the method, and the copy in TCRdb shows in-frame clones only, minus some. V and J calls and clone size follow that table, whereas D and trimming were derived from the DNA. Of under 500,000 clones listed, 85% to 90% are singletons. CDR3 length equals 16 residues. Germline CDR1 reads LNHDA; CDR2 reads SQIVND (reference sequence). The V end was cut by 6 bases, the J end by 5 bases, with 22 bases between. The source of this sequence is a woman aged 30 to 39 with acute or convalescent COVID-19. The source material was peripheral blood. The V call is TRBV19, the J call TRBJ2-5; D possibly corresponds to TRBD1 (6 bases). The CDR3 DNA follows: TGTGCCAGTAGCCTCAGTCCCTCAGCAACAGGGGAGACCCAGTACTTC. Translation: CASSLSPSATGETQYF.